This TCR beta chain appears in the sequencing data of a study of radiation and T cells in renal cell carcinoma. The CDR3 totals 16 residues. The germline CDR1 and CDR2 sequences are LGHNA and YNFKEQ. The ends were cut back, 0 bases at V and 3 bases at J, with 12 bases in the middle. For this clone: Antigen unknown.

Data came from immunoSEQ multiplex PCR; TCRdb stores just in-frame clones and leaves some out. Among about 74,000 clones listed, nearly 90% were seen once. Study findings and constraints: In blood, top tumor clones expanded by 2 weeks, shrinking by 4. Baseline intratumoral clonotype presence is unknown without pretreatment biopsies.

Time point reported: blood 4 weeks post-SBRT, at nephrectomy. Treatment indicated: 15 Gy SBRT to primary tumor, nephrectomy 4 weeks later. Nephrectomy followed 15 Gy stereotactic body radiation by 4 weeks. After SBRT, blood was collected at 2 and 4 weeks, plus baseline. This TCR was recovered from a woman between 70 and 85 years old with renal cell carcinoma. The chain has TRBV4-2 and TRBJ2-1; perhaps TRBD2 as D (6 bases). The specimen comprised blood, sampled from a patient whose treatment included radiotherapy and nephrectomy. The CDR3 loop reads CASSQEILDYYNEQFF. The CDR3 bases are TGTGCCAGCAGCCAAGAAATACTGGACTACTACAATGAGCAGTTCTTC.